The subject of this entry is one TCR beta chain. The entry originates in a study of blood T cell repertoires in COVID-19. On the study more broadly: Whether acute or convalescent, the COVID-19 samples came from the United States, Italy and Spain.

This CDR3 has 14 residues. Trimming cost V 5 bases and J 5 bases, with 15 bases left between them. The germline gives CDR1 MNHEY, CDR2 SVGAGI. Sequenced by immunoSEQ multiplex PCR; TCRdb stores in-frame clones only, minus some. The sample lists approximately 340,000 clones, 65% to 85% occurring once. Sequencing used peripheral blood. The chain joins TRBV6-5 to TRBJ1-2, with D unclear. The receptor was derived from a man under 40 with active or convalescent COVID-19. In DNA form, the CDR3 reads TGTGCCAGCAGTCCCACGTCAGAAAATTATGGCTACACCTTC. This gives the protein CASSPTSENYGYTF.